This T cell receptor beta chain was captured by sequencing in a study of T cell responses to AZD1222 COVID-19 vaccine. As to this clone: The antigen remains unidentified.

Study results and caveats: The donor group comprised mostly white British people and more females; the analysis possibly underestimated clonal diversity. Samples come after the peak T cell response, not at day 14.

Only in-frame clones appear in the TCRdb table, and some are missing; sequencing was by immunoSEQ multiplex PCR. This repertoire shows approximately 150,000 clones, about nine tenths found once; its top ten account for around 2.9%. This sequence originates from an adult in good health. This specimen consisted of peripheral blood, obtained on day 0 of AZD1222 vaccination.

The CDR3 reads CASSFGRGGLETQYF. CDR3 in DNA: TGTGCCAGCAGTTTTGGGCGGGGGGGCCTAGAGACCCAGTACTTC. This chain joins TRBV6-5 and TRBJ2-5; 9 bases line up with TRBD2. The V gene end was trimmed by 4 bases and the J gene end by 4 bases; junction bases not matched to a gene: 7. Germline-derived CDR1 and CDR2 are MNHEY and SVGAGI. This CDR3 comprises 15 residues.